This T cell receptor (beta chain) stems from a study of glioma-infiltrating T cells. This clonotype was seen at least ten times. Its antigen is not identified. General observations from the study: Only very few CDR3 sequences appeared in both tissue and blood.

Amplification of TCR alpha and beta CDR3 regions from RNA used iRepertoire nested multiplex PCR. One entry per CDR3 protein results from TCRdb running MiXCR on the multiplex PCR reads. The sample lists around 99,000 distinct CDR3 sequences, less than 30% occurring once. Sequences were obtained from glioma tissue, nonneoplastic brain tissue, or PBMCs (not recorded which). This clonotype originated in a human donor with low-grade glioma or glioblastoma, undergoing nonglioma brain surgery, or in good health (not recorded which).

The CDR3 DNA reads as TGTGCCAGCAGTGGGACATCCGTTAGCAATCAGCCCCAGCATTTT. Translation gives CASSGTSVSNQPQHF. This chain joins TRBV6-2 or TRBV6-3 and TRBJ1-5; TRBD1 is a possible D gene (6 bases). V was pared by 5 bases and J by 0 bases, with 11 bases between. The CDR3 covers 15 residues. From germline, CDR1 is MNHEY and CDR2 SVGEGT.